This TCR beta chain was identified during a study of identical twins. Study findings and constraints: Out-of-frame alpha sequences that twins shared showed excess low generation probability. A partial confounding effect on zero-insertion analyses could come from invariant MAIT and iNKT cells. Fewer insertions marked abundant cord blood beta clonotypes; young adult naive trended weakly, memory not at all.

Per the germline V gene, CDR1 is SEHNR and CDR2 is FQNEAQ (reference sequence). With 5 bases removed from V and 4 bases from J, the gap between germline ends came to 14 bases. The length of the CDR3 is 14 residues. TCRdb reanalysed the 5' RACE reads using MiXCR and keeps one entry per CDR3 protein. This sample has some 500,000 distinct CDR3 sequences, with more than 13% found just once. With respect to this clonotype: Its antigen is unidentified.

These sequences were also reported in another study, on yellow fever vaccine responses in identical twins.

The TCR sequence derives from a woman younger than 35 in good health. The chain is built from TRBV7-9 and TRBJ1-1; no clear D gene. Material: CD4+ T cells sorted from blood. This chain's CDR3 is CASSPDPMGTEAFF. The CDR3 region has the DNA TGTGCCAGCAGCCCAGACCCCATGGGCACTGAAGCTTTCTTT.